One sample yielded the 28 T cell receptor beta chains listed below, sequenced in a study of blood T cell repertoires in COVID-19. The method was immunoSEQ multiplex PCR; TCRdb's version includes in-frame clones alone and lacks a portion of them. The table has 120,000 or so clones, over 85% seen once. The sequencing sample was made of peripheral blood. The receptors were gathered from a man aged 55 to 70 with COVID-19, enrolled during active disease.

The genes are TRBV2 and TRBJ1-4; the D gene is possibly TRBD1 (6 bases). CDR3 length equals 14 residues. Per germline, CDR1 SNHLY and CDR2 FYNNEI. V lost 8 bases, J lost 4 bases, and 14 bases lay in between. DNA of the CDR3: TGTGCCAGCTCCAAAGACAGGTTTAATGAAAAACTGTTTTTT. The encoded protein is CASSKDRFNEKLFF.

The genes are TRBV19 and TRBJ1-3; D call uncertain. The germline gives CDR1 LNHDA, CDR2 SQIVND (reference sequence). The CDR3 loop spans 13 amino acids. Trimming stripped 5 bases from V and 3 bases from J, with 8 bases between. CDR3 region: CASSPSGGNTIYF. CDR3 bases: TGTGCCAGTAGTCCTTCGGGTGGAAACACCATATATTTT.

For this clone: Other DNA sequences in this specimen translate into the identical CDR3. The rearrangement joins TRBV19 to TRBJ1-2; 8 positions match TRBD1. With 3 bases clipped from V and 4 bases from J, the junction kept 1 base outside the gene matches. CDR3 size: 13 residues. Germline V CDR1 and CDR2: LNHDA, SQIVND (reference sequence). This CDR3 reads CASSIDRGYGYTF. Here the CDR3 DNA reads TGTGCCAGTAGTATCGACAGGGGCTATGGCTACACCTTC. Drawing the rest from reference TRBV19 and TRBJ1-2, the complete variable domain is DGGITQSPKYLFRKEGQNVTLSCEQNLNHDAMYWYRQDPGQGLRLIYYSQIVNDFQKGDIAEGYSVSREKKESFPLTVTSAQKNPTAFYLCASSIDRGYGYTFGSGTRLTVV.

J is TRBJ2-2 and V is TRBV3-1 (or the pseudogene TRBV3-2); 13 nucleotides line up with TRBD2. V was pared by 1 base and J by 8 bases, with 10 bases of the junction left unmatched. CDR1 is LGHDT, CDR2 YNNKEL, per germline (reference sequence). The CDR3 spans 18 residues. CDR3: CASSQGLAGGPFSGELFF. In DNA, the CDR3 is TGTGCCAGCAGCCAAGGACTAGCGGGAGGCCCGTTTTCGGGGGAGCTGTTTTTT.

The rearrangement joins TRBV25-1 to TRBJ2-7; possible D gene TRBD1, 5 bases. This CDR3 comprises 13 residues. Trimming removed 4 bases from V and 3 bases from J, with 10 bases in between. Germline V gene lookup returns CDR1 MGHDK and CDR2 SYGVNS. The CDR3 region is CASSAGWDYEQYF. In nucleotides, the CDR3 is TGTGCCAGCAGTGCAGGGTGGGACTACGAGCAGTACTTC.

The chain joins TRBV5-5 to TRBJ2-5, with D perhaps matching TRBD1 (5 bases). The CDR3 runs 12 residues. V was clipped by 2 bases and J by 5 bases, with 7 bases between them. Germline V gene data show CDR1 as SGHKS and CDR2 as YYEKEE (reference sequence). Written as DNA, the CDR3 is TGTGCCAGCAGCTTAGGGGTGGAGACCCAGTACTTC. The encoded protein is CASSLGVETQYF. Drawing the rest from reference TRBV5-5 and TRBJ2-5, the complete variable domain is DAGVTQSPTHLIKTRGQQVTLRCSPISGHKSVSWYQQVLGQGPQFIFQYYEKEERGRGNFPDRFSARQFPNYSSELNVNALLLGDSALYLCASSLGVETQYFGPGTRLLVL.

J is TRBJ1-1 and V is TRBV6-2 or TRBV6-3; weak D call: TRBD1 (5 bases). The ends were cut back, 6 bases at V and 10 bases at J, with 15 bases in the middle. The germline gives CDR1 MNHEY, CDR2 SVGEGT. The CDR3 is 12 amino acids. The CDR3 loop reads CASSDTGPRAFF. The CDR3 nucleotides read TGTGCCAGCAGCGATACAGGTCCGCGAGCTTTCTTT.

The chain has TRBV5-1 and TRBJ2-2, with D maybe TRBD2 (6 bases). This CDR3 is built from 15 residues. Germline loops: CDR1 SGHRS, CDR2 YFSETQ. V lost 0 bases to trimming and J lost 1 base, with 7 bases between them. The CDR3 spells CASSLARENTGELFF. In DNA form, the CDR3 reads TGCGCCAGCAGCTTGGCGCGGGAGAACACCGGGGAGCTGTTTTTT.

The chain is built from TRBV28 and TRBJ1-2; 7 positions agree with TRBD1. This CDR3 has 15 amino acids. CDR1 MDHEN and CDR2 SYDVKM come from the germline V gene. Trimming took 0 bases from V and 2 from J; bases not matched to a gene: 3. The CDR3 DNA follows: TGTGCCAGCAGTTTATGGAGGGGGCGGAACTATGGCTACACCTTC. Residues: CASSLWRGRNYGYTF.

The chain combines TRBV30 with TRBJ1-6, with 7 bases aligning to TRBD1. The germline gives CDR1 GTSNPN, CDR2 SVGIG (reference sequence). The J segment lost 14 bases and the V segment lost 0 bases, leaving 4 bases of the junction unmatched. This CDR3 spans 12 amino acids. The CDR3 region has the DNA TGTGCCTGGAGTGTACAAGGGGGCTCCCTCCACTTT. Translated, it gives CAWSVQGGSLHF.

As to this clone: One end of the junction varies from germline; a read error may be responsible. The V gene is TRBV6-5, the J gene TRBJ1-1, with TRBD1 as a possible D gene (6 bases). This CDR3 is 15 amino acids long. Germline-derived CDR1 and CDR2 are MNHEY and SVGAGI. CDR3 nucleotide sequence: TGTGCTAGCAGTTACTCACAGGGAAGGGACACTGAAGCTTTCTTT. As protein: CASSYSQGRDTEAFF.

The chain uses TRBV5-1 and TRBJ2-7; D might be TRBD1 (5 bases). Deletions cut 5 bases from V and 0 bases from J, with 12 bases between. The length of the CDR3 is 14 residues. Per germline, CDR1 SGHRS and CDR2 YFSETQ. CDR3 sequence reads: CASSMDMISYEQYF. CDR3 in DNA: TGCGCCAGCAGTATGGACATGATCTCCTACGAGCAGTACTTC.

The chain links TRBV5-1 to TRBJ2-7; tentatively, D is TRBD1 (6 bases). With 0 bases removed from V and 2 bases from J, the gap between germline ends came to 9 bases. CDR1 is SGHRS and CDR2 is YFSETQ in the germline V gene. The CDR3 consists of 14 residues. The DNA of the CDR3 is TGCGCCAGCAGCTTGGGGACAGACCCCTACGAGCAGTACTTC. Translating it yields CASSLGTDPYEQYF.

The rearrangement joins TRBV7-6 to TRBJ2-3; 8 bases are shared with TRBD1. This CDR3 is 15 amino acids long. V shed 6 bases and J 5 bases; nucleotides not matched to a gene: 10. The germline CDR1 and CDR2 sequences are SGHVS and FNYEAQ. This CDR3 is CASRKTGVLGDTQYF. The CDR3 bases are TGTGCCAGCAGAAAGACAGGGGTCCTGGGAGATACGCAGTATTTT.

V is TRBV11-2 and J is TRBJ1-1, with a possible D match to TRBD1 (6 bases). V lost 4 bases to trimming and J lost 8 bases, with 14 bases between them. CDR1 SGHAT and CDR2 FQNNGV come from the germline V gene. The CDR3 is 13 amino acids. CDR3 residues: CASSSGQNQEAFF. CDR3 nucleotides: TGTGCCAGCAGCTCAGGACAGAACCAAGAAGCTTTCTTT. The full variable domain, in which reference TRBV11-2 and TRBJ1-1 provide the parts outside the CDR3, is EAGVAQSPRYKIIEKRQSVAFWCNPISGHATLYWYQQILGQGPKLLIQFQNNGVVDDSQLPKDRFSAERLKGVDSTLKIQPAKLEDSAVYLCASSSGQNQEAFFGQGTRLTVV.

The CDR3 loop is CASLNRGVGNTEAFF. The CDR3 nucleotides read TGTGCCAGTCTAAACAGGGGGGTGGGGAACACTGAAGCTTTCTTT. The gene calls are TRBV19 and TRBJ1-1; 8 positions agree with TRBD1. Per the germline V gene, CDR1 is LNHDA and CDR2 is SQIVND (reference sequence). The CDR3 extends over 15 amino acids. Trimming removed 8 bases from V and 1 base from J; junction bases left unmatched: 9.

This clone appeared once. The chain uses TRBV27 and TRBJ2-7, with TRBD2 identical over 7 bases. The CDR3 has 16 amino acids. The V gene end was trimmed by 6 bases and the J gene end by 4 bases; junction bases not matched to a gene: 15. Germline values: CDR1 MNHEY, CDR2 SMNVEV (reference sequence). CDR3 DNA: TGTGCCAGCAGAGTAGTAGGCGGGAGCTCGTCGTACGAGCAGTACTTC. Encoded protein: CASRVVGGSSSYEQYF.

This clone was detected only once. CDR3 sequence reads: CASSPGTGGVEKLFF. In nucleotides, the CDR3 is TGTGCCAGCAGCCCCGGGACAGGGGGCGTAGAAAAACTGTTTTTT. The chain combines TRBV28 with TRBJ1-4; 12 nucleotides match TRBD1. Trimming cost V 6 bases and J 8 bases; bases outside gene matches: 7. Germline V CDR1 and CDR2: MDHEN, SYDVKM. This CDR3 contains 15 residues.

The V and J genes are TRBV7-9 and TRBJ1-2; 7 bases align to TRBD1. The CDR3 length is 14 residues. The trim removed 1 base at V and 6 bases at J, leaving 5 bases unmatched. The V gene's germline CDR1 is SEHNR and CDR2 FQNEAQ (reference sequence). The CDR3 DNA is TGTGCCAGCAGCTTAGGGGGACAGCGAGATGGCTACACCTTC. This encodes CASSLGGQRDGYTF.

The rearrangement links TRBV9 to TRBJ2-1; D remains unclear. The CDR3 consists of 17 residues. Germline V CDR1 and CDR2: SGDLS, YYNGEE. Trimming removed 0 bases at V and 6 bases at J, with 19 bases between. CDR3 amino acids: CASSVDPGSGAINEQFF. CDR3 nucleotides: TGTGCCAGCAGCGTAGACCCCGGGTCCGGAGCAATCAATGAGCAGTTCTTC.

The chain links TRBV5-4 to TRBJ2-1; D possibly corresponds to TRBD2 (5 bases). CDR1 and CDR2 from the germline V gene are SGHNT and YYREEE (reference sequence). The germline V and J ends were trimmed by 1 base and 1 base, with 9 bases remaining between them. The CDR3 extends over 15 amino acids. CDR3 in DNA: TGTGCCAGCAGCTTGAATCGCGGGTCCTACAATGAGCAGTTCTTC. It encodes CASSLNRGSYNEQFF.

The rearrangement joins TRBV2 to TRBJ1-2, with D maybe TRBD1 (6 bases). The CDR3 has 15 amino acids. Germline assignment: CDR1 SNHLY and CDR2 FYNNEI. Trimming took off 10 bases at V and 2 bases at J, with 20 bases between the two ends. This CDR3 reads CANTMDRTLNYGYTF. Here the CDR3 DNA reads TGTGCCAACACGATGGACAGAACACTAAACTATGGCTACACCTTC.

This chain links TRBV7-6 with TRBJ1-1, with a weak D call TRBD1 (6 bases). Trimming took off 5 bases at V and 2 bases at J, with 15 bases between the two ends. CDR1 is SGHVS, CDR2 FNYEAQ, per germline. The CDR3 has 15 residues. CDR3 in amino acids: CASSPARGYNTEAFF. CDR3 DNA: TGTGCCAGCAGCCCCGCAAGGGGGTACAACACTGAAGCTTTCTTT.

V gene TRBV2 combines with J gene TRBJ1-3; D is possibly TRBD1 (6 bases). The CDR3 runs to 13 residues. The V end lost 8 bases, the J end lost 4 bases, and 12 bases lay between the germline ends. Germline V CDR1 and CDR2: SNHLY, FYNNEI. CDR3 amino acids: CASSTGRGNTIYF. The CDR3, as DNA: TGTGCCAGCTCGACAGGCAGAGGAAACACCATATATTTT.

The CDR3 coding sequence is TGTGCCACCGGGACAGGGGTAGACGGGGAGCTGTTTTTT. Its translation: CATGTGVDGELFF. This sequence joins TRBV24-1 and TRBJ2-2, with 10 bases matching TRBD1. V trimming: 9 bases; J trimming: 7 bases; junction bases outside the gene matches: 4. CDR3 length equals 13 residues. Looked up from germline, CDR1 is KGHDR and CDR2 is SFDVKD.

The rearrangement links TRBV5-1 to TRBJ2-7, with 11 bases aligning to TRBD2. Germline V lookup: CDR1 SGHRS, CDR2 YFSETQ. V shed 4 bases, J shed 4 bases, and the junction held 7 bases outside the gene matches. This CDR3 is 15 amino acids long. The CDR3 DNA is TGCGCCAGCAGCCTTACTAGCGGGGGACTGTACGAGCAGTACTTC. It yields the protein CASSLTSGGLYEQYF. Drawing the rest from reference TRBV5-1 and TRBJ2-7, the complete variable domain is KAGVTQTPRYLIKTRGQQVTLSCSPISGHRSVSWYQQTPGQGLQFLFEYFSETQRNKGNFPGRFSGRQFSNSRSEMNVSTLELGDSALYLCASSLTSGGLYEQYFGPGTRLTVT.

The CDR3: CASSATGADTEAFF. The DNA for the CDR3 is TGTGCCAGCAGCGCCACAGGGGCCGACACTGAAGCTTTCTTT. The gene calls are TRBV7-9 and TRBJ1-1; 7 bases are a match to TRBD1. The ends lost 5 bases at V and 3 bases at J; junction bases unmatched: 6. The CDR3 covers 14 residues. Germline loops: CDR1 SEHNR, CDR2 FQNEAQ (reference sequence). Supplemented by reference TRBV7-9 and TRBJ1-1, the full variable domain reads DTGVSQNPRHKITKRGQNVTFRCDPISEHNRLYWYRQTLGQGPEFLTYFQNEAQLEKSRLLSDRFSAERPKGSFSTLEIQRTEQGDSAMYLCASSATGADTEAFFGQGTRLTVV.

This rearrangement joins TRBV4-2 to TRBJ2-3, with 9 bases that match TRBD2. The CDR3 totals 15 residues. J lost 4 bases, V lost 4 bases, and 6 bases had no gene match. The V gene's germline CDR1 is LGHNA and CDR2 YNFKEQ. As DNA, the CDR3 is TGTGCCAGCAGCCCCGTAGCGGGAGAGTCAGATACGCAGTATTTT. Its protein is CASSPVAGESDTQYF.